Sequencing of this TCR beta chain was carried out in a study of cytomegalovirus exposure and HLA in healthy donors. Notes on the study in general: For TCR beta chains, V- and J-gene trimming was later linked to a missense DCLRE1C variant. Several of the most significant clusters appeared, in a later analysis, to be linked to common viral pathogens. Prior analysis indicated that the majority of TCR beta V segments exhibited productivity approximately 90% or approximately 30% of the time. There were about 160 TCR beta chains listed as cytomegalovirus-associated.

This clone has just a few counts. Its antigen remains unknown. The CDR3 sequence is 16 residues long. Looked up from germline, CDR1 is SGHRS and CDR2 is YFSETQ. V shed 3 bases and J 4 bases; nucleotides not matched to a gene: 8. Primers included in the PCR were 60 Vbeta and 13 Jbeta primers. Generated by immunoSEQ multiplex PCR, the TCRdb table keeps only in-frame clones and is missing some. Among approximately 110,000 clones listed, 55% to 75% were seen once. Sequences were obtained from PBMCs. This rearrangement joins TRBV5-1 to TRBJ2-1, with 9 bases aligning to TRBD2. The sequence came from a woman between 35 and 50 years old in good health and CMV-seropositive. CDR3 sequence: CASSSRGGGDYNEQFF. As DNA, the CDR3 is TGCGCCAGCAGCTCCAGGGGCGGGGGGGATTACAATGAGCAGTTCTTC.